This TCR beta chain is from a study of read filtering for tumor transcriptome and immune sequencing. Study in general: Mean patient age was roughly 61 years, range about 47 to 85; 16 to 20 male, some 15 female. After DNase treatment, RNA was made into whole-transcriptome libraries.

Germline assignment: CDR1 SGHTA and CDR2 FQGTGA. The CDR3 has 13 residues. Trimming removed 1 base at V and 3 bases at J, with 6 bases between. The table lists this clonotype with many counts. Its antigen is unknown. This library used around 400 ng RNA and molecular barcoded adaptors spanning alpha/delta and beta/gamma chains. TCRdb processed the reads anew with MiXCR; each CDR3 protein has one entry. In the table there are 85,000 to 100,000 distinct CDR3 sequences, 20% to 25% of which are singletons. Points from the study as a whole: The CD138-negative fraction was mixed bone marrow immune cells, not pure T cells.

The receptor was derived from a donor older than 35 with multiple myeloma. What was sequenced was a population of CD138-negative cells sorted from bone marrow. The chain uses TRBV7-3 and TRBJ2-5; no clear D gene. CDR3 DNA sequence: TGTGCCAGCAGCTTAAATCAGAAAGAGACCCAGTACTTC. Translating gives CASSLNQKETQYF.